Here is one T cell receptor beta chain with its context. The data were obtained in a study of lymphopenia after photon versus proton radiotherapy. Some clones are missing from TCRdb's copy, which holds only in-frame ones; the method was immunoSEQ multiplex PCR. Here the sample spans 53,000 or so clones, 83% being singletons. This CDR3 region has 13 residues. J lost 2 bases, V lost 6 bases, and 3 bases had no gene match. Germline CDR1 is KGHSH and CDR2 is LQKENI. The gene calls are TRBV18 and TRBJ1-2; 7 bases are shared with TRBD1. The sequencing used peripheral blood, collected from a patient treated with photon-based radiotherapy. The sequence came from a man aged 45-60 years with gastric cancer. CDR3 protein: CASSQQGNYGYTF. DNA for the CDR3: TGTGCCAGCTCTCAACAGGGGAACTATGGCTACACCTTC.